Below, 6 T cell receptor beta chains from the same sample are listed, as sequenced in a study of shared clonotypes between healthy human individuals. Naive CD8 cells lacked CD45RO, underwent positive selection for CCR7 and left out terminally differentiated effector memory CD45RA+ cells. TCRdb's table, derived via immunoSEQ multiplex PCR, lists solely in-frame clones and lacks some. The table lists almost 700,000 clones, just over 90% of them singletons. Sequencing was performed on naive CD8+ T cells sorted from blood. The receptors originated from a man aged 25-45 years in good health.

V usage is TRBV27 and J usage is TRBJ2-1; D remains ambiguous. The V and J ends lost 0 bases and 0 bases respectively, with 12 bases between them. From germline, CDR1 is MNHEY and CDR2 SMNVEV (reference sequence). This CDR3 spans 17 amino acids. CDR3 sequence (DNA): TGTGCCAGCAGTTTATCTTTCCAACCCCGCTCCTACAATGAGCAGTTCTTC. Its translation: CASSLSFQPRSYNEQFF.

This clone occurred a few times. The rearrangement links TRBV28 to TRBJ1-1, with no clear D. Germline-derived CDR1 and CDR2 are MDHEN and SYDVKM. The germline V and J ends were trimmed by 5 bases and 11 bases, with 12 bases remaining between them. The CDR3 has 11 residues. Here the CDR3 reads CASSRTFRAFF. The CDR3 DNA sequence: TGTGCCAGCAGTCGGACCTTTAGGGCTTTCTTT.

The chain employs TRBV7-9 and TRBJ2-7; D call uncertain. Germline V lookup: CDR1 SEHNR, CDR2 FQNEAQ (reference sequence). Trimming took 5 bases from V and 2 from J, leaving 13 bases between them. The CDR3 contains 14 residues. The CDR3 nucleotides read TGTGCCAGCAGCGCCCTTGCGACCCCCTACGAGCAGTACTTC. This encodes CASSALATPYEQYF.

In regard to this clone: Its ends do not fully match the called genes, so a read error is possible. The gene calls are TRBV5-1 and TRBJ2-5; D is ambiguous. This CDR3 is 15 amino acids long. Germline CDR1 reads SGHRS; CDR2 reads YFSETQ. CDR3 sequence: CASSLEGRPQEPQYF. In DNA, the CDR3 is TGCGCCAGCAGCTTGGAGGGCAGGCCCCAAGAGCCCCAGTACTTC.

The DNA of the CDR3 is TGTGCCATCCCTCGACCAACCGGGGAGCTGTTTTTT. It encodes CAIPRPTGELFF. This chain links TRBV10-3 with TRBJ2-2; the D is unclear. In germline, CDR1 is ENHRY, CDR2 SYGVKD. The CDR3 has 12 amino acids. V shed 8 bases and J shed 5 bases, with 9 bases lying between them.

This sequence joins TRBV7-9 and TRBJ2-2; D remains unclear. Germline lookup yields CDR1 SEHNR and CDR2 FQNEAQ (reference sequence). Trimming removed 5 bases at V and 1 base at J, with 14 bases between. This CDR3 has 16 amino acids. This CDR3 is CASSPSDGMNTGELFF. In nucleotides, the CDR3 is TGTGCCAGCAGCCCATCGGACGGAATGAACACCGGGGAGCTGTTTTTT.